The sequence of this T cell receptor (beta chain) was determined in a study of blood T cell repertoires in COVID-19. This table comes from immunoSEQ multiplex PCR, and its TCRdb copy is limited to in-frame clones, with some not included. The table shows 450,000 to 600,000 clones, with 75% to 90% occurring only once. The CDR3 sequence is 14 residues long. V lost 6 bases and J 2 bases, leaving 11 bases between the germline ends. The germline V gene has CDR1 LGHNT and CDR2 FRNRAP. Participant age was roughly 18 to 89 years, and participants resided in fewer than 25 US areas. Allocation to cohorts depended on clinical history reported by the participants.

This chain links TRBV12-5 with TRBJ1-5; unclear D gene. The source material was PBMCs or T cells enriched from blood (not recorded which). This receptor was identified in a woman under 30 who had recovered from COVID-19. DNA of the CDR3: TGTGCTAGTGGGGGAGCCTGGGGCAATCAGCCCCAGCATTTT. Translation gives CASGGAWGNQPQHF.